This T cell receptor (beta chain) emerged from a study of cytomegalovirus exposure and HLA in healthy donors. Broader study findings: Reports showed the classifier diagnosing cytomegalovirus status with high specificity and sensitivity. Later analysis suggested most CMV-associated TCR beta chains were HLA-restricted. In a later analysis, DRB1 alleles had the most associated TCRs; HLA-C alleles the fewest.

The PCR was carried out with 60 Vbeta primers and 13 Jbeta primers. How the authors handled the data: Counted up in a later analysis, unique TCR beta chains came to some 82 million, with around 12 million shared. The data were produced by immunoSEQ multiplex PCR, yet TCRdb's version contains in-frame clones alone and is incomplete. V and J calls and clone size come straight from that table; D and trimming were deduced from the DNA. The table has some 190,000 clones, roughly 88% seen once. This clone was counted between two and nine times. Antigen: not known. Germline V gene data show CDR1 as MNHEY and CDR2 as SVGAGI. V was shortened by 6 bases and J by 8 bases, with 16 bases between the two germline ends. The CDR3 extends over 14 amino acids.

The sequenced material came from PBMCs. The genes are TRBV6-5 and TRBJ1-4; D is perhaps TRBD1 (6 bases). This TCR was sampled from a boy aged 2 to 9 in good health and CMV-seronegative. CDR3 in DNA: TGTGCCAGCAGCAGGGGCCAGGGACGCGAAAAACTGTTTTTT. Its protein product is CASSRGQGREKLFF.